This T cell receptor (beta chain) was sequenced during a study of T cells in Graves' hyperthyroidism and ophthalmopathy. Looked up from germline, CDR1 is MNHEY and CDR2 is SVGAGI. The trim removed 2 bases at V and 9 bases at J, leaving 11 bases unmatched. The CDR3 is 17 residues long. Findings and caveats of the study: Blood also contained most expanded thyroid clonotypes above 0.001. Classification by a 13 V-J model distinguished ophthalmopathy from stable hyperthyroidism.

In making diagnoses, clinical symptoms, serum thyroxine and TRAb, thyroid ultrasound and orbital computed tomography were all used. PBMCs were collected from a 10 ml volume of fresh peripheral blood. TCR beta CDR3 sequences were amplified from RNA transcripts. First-round RT-PCR of the TCR CDR3 relied on the HTBI primer set. TCRdb re-called the multiplex PCR reads with MiXCR, one entry per CDR3 protein. The table lists a few hundred thousand distinct CDR3 sequences, roughly 25% of them singletons. Points on this clonotype: The antigen remains unidentified.

This receptor was taken from a man in his fifties or sixties with Graves' hyperthyroidism. The chain carries TRBV6-5 and TRBJ1-6, with 9 nucleotides matching TRBD1. The sequencing sample was made of blood. As DNA, the CDR3 is TGTGCCAGCAGTTACGGGACAGGGCCCCTCTTGACTTCACCCCTCCACTTT. This sequence encodes CASSYGTGPLLTSPLHF.